A selection of T cell receptor beta chains follows, all from one sample in a study of blood T cells in healthy people across ages. TCRdb reprocessed the 5' RACE reads via MiXCR and lists one record per CDR3 protein. The sample contains approximately 1.5 million distinct CDR3 sequences, about 31% of which appear only once. Sequencing was carried out using blood. The source of these receptors is a woman aged 25 to 39 in good health. CDR3s include the opening cysteine and the closing phenylalanine or tryptophan. Fields, in order: V gene, CDR3 protein.

TRBV11-2,CASSLGVVRNTDTQYF
TRBV7-3,CASSPLAGGADTQYF
TRBV13,CASSGKRQGYSYGYTF
TRBV13,CASHPAGSNYGYTF
TRBV20-1,CSARFRENTEAFF
TRBV25-1,CASKAGVSTDTQYF
TRBV28,CASGGTGERYEQYF
TRBV28,CASLNPGLETQYF
TRBV6-1,CASSEEGGQFLGDYGYTF
TRBV9,CASSVDANYGYTF
TRBV11-3,CASVGLGGNEQYF
TRBV30,CAWSLTGGPLYGSYEQYF
TRBV2,CASRPTGLATDTQYF
TRBV6-1,CASSVQTGGDGYTF
TRBV3-1,CASSQESGANGYTF
TRBV24-1,CATSGPLNEQYF
TRBV20-1,CSAKDRGYEGYTF
TRBV7-8,CASSVFQGIETGAQETQYF
TRBV11-2,CASSLEGGGGAATQYF
TRBV6-1,CASSEAGHSYNEQYF
TRBV9,CASSVVERGVGEQFF
TRBV20-1,CSADLLIAGSHEQFF
TRBV29-1,CSAVGFWTEAFF
TRBV29-1,CSSTRGMNTEAFF